This T cell receptor beta chain was sequenced in a study of cytomegalovirus exposure and HLA in healthy donors. This CDR3 spans 16 amino acids. Trimming at V came to 5 bases and at J to 6 bases, leaving 8 bases not matched to a gene. Per germline, CDR1 SGHNT and CDR2 YYREEE (reference sequence). Profiled with immunoSEQ multiplex PCR; TCRdb holds only in-frame clones, not every one. The sample has 140,000 or so clones, approximately 88% seen once. The sequenced sample consisted of PBMCs. This chain uses TRBV5-4 with TRBJ2-3; 14 nucleotides agree with TRBD2. The source is a man aged 18 to 29 in good health and CMV-seropositive. The DNA for the CDR3 is TGTGCCAGCAGTTCGGGACTAGCGGGAGCAGGGGATACGCAGTATTTT. This sequence encodes CASSSGLAGAGDTQYF.